Each of the 5 T cell receptor beta chains below was sequenced from the same sample in a study of cytomegalovirus exposure and HLA in healthy donors. Primers: 60 Vbeta forward and 13 Jbeta reverse. Measured with immunoSEQ multiplex PCR; TCRdb has only the in-frame clones, and not every one. This sample has 150,000 to 200,000 clones; around 80% occur once, and the top ten carry around 1%. Sequencing used PBMCs. Every receptor here comes from a woman between 40 and 50 years old in good health and CMV-seronegative.

The rearrangement joins TRBV5-8 to TRBJ1-2, with 7 bases lining up with TRBD1. Losses at the gene ends were 4 bases for V and 8 bases for J; bases not matched to a gene: 8. The CDR3 contains 13 residues. Germline CDR1 SGHTS, CDR2 YDEGEE. The CDR3 DNA is TGTGCCAGCAGCCATAGACAGGGCCGCGGCTACACCTTC. Translating gives CASSHRQGRGYTF.

The chain recombines TRBV25-1 with TRBJ2-1, with TRBD2 matching 8 bases. CDR1 and CDR2 (germline): MGHDK, SYGVNS. V lost 0 bases and J lost 1; bases outside the gene matches: 2. CDR3 size: 16 residues. Here the CDR3 DNA reads TGTGCCAGCAGTGAATATAGCGGGGCTTCCTACAATGAGCAGTTCTTC. Amino acids: CASSEYSGASYNEQFF. The whole variable domain, filled in from reference TRBV25-1 and TRBJ2-1, reads EADIYQTPRYLVIGTGKKITLECSQTMGHDKMYWYQQDPGMELHLIHYSYGVNSTEKGDLSSESTVSRIRTEHFPLTLESARPSHTSQYLCASSEYSGASYNEQFFGPGTRLTVL.

This chain connects TRBV6-4 to TRBJ2-1; tentative D call: TRBD1 (6 bases). This CDR3 has 14 residues. Looked up from germline, CDR1 is MRHNA and CDR2 is SNTAGT. The ends were cut back, 2 bases at V and 12 bases at J, with 17 bases in the middle. CDR3 sequence: CASSDHFKDRLQFF. CDR3 nucleotide sequence: TGTGCCAGCAGTGACCATTTTAAGGACAGACTGCAGTTCTTC.

The CDR3 sequence: CATSRGSGGKSAGAKNIQYF. CDR3 in DNA: TGTGCCACCAGCAGAGGCTCAGGGGGTAAAAGTGCGGGGGCCAAAAACATTCAGTACTTC. V is TRBV15 and J is TRBJ2-4; D may be TRBD1 (7 bases). The CDR3 loop spans 20 amino acids. CDR1 is LNHNV and CDR2 is YYDKDF in the germline V gene (reference sequence). The V and J ends lost 1 base and 1 base respectively, with 23 bases between them.

Only a few counts were recorded for this clone. The chain links TRBV6-1 to TRBJ1-2; TRBD1 is a possible D gene (5 bases). The germline CDR1 and CDR2 sequences are MNHNS and SASEGT. With 4 bases removed from V and 1 base from J, the gap between germline ends came to 13 bases. CDR3 size: 15 residues. The CDR3 here is CASSATSGVNYGYTF. The CDR3 DNA sequence: TGTGCCAGCAGTGCGACCTCGGGGGTTAACTATGGCTACACCTTC.